The rows below give T cell receptor beta chains drawn from one sample of a study of blood T cells in healthy people across ages. TCRdb reprocessed the 5' RACE reads with MiXCR, giving one entry per CDR3 protein. This sample has about 1 million distinct CDR3 sequences, with over 35% found just once. The specimen was blood. The source of these receptors is a woman aged 55-69 years in good health. Each CDR3 is given with its conserved first and last residue. A D gene is named only where the DNA matches it firmly.

j_call d_call v_call cdr3_aa
TRBJ1-5 NA TRBV20-1 CSARDPAKPNQPQHF
TRBJ2-5 TRBD2 TRBV4-1 CASSQGASGSYRGGTQYF
TRBJ2-3 NA TRBV2 CASSAEGVGTDTQYF
TRBJ2-7 NA TRBV27 CASQRSLYAYEQYF
TRBJ1-4 NA TRBV5-1 CASSLDRGWEKLFF
TRBJ2-5 NA TRBV6-6 CASSYISGPQETQYF
NA NA TRBV7-8 CASSKKYEQYF
TRBJ1-6 TRBD1 TRBV4-1 CASSQVWGDRVNSPLHF
TRBJ2-1 NA TRBV12-3/TRBV12-4 CASRTRPGQHTPNEQFF
TRBJ2-1 NA TRBV6-1 CASILSASTYNEQFF
TRBJ1-4 TRBD1 TRBV28 CASSSPSGTVATEKLFF
TRBJ1-1 NA TRBV12-3/TRBV12-4 CASSFGQGTEAFF
TRBJ2-7 NA TRBV2 CASSRGAVYEQYF
TRBJ1-2 NA TRBV12-3/TRBV12-4 CASSPRSTPDGYTF
TRBJ2-3 TRBD1 TRBV12-3/TRBV12-4 CASRQGHRTDTQYF
TRBJ1-1 TRBD1 TRBV6-2/TRBV6-3 CASRKTGGDTEAFF
TRBJ1-2 NA TRBV3-1 CASSPGRALGYTF
TRBJ2-3 NA TRBV11-2 CASSTQGNVGTDTQYF
TRBJ2-5 NA TRBV13 CASSLDTLQETQYF
TRBJ2-7 NA TRBV6-5 CASSYGQLSYEQYF
TRBJ1-1 NA TRBV5-1 CASRVMPGDRLQNTEAFF
TRBJ2-3 NA TRBV27 CASTRRGWSTDTQYF
TRBJ2-7 TRBD2 TRBV7-9 CASSSTNSGREGEQYF
TRBJ2-7 TRBD2 TRBV7-6 CASSFKRDYEQYF
TRBJ1-1 NA TRBV6-5 CASRGFRGGTEAFF
TRBJ2-3 TRBD2 TRBV29-1 CSVPGLSGERQYF